This TCR beta chain was sequenced during a study of blood T cell repertoires in COVID-19. Method: immunoSEQ multiplex PCR; TCRdb's copy keeps in-frame clones and lacks some. The data show some 170,000 clones, around 76% seen once. The V gene end was trimmed by 4 bases and the J gene end by 4 bases; junction bases not matched to a gene: 7. Germline values: CDR1 SGHTA, CDR2 FQGNSA. This CDR3 has 15 residues. Sequencing was performed on peripheral blood. This sequence joins TRBV7-2 and TRBJ1-3; 7 bases agree with TRBD1. This clonotype originated in a woman aged 70-85 years with acute or convalescent COVID-19. The CDR3 DNA is TGTGCCAGCAGCTGGAGAACAGGGGAGGGAAACACCATATATTTT. Its translation: CASSWRTGEGNTIYF.